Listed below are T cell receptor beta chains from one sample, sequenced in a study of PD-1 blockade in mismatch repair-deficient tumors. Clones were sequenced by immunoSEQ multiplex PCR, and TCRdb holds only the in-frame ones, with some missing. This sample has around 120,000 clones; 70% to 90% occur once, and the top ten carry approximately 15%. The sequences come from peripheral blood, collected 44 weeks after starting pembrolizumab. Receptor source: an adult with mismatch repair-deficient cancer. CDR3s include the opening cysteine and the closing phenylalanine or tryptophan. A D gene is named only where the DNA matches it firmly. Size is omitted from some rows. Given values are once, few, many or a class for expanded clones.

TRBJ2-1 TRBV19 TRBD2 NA CASSFLAGGPYEQFF TGTGCCAGTAGTTTTTTAGCGGGAGGGCCCTATGAGCAGTTCTTC
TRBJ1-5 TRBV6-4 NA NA CASSDGANQPQHF TGTGCCAGCAGTGACGGGGCAAATCAGCCCCAGCATTTT
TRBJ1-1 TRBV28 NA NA CASSPPVNRGEAFF TGTGCCAGCAGTCCCCCAGTGAATCGGGGCGAAGCTTTCTTT
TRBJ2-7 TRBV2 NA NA CASSRGGGVTYEQYF TGTGCCAGCAGCCGGGGTGGCGGAGTTACCTACGAGCAGTACTTC
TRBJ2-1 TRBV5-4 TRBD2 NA CASSPPRGGKGSYNEQFF TGTGCCAGCAGCCCCCCCCGGGGGGGGAAGGGATCCTACAATGAGCAGTTCTTC
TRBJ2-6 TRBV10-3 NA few CAISDDNSGANVLTF TGTGCCATCAGTGACGACAACTCTGGGGCCAACGTCCTGACTTTC
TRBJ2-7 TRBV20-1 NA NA CSAWTPYEQYF TGCAGTGCTTGGACCCCCTACGAGCAGTACTTC
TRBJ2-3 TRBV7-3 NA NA CASSYGPKGDTQYF TGTGCCAGCAGCTACGGGCCCAAAGGAGATACGCAGTATTTT
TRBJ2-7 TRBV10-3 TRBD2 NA CAISESVAGAHEQYF TGTGCCATCAGTGAGTCGGTAGCGGGAGCCCACGAGCAGTACTTC
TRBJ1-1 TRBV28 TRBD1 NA CASSLRAGGLNTEAFF TGTGCCAGCAGTTTAAGGGCAGGGGGCTTGAACACTGAAGCTTTCTTT
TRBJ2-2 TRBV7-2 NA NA CASSLSFGHGELFF TGTGCCAGCAGCTTATCCTTTGGTCACGGGGAGCTGTTTTTT
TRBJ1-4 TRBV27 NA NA CASTGRGNEKLFF TGTGCCAGCACCGGGCGTGGTAATGAAAAACTGTTTTTT
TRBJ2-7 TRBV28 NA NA CASSTYTRAVADEQYF TGTGCCAGCAGTACATATACGAGGGCCGTGGCCGACGAGCAGTACTTC
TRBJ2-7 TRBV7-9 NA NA CASSPVSTGSYEQYF TGTGCCAGCAGCCCTGTTAGTACAGGCTCCTACGAGCAGTACTTC
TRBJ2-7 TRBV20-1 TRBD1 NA CSAGDSYEQYF TGCAGTGCTGGGGACAGCTACGAGCAGTACTTC
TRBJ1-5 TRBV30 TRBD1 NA CAWSQGVGQPQHF TGTGCCTGGAGTCAGGGGGTAGGTCAGCCCCAGCATTTT
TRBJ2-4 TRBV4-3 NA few CASSQDLEGAKNIQYF TGCGCCAGCAGCCAAGATCTAGAGGGGGCCAAAAACATTCAGTACTTC
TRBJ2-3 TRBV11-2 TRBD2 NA CASSLGSGLAVFSQYF TGTGCCAGCAGCTTAGGGTCAGGGCTAGCGGTTTTCTCGCAGTATTTT
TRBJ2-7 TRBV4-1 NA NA CASSQESRSYEQYF TGCGCCAGCAGCCAAGAGTCCCGCTCCTACGAGCAGTACTTC
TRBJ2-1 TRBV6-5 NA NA CASREGLYNEQFF TGTGCCAGCAGGGAAGGGCTTTACAATGAGCAGTTCTTC
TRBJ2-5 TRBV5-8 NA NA CASSFPREWPVRETQYF TGTGCCAGCAGCTTCCCCCGTGAATGGCCCGTGCGAGAGACCCAGTACTTC
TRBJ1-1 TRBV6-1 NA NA CASSKGTFTMNTEAFF TGTGCCAGCAGTAAAGGGACATTCACGATGAACACTGAAGCTTTCTTT
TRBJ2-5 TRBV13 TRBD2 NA CASSLVGGQETQYF TGTGCCAGCAGCTTAGTGGGGGGGCAAGAGACCCAGTACTTC
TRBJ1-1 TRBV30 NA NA CAPDEDTEAFF TGTGCCCCGGACGAGGACACTGAAGCTTTCTTT
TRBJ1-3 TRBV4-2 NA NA CASSLLSAGNTIYF TGTGCCAGCAGCTTGCTTTCGGCTGGAAACACCATATATTTT
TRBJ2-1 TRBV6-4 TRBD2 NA CASSILAGGGNEQFF TGTGCCAGCAGTATACTAGCGGGAGGCGGGAATGAGCAGTTCTTC